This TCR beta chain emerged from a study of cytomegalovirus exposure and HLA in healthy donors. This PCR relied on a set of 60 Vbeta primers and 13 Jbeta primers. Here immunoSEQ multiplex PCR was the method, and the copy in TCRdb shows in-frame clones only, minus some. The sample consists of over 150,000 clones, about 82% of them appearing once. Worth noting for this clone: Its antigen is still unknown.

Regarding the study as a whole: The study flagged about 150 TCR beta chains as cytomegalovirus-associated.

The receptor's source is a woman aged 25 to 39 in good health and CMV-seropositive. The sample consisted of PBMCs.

The DNA for the CDR3 is TGTGCCAGCAGTTTATTACTAGCGGGGGGCACAGATACGCAGTATTTT. It yields the protein CASSLLLAGGTDTQYF. V gene TRBV27 combines with J gene TRBJ2-3, with 11 bases fitting TRBD2. CDR3 length: 16 residues. V lost 1 base, J lost 1 base, and 1 base stayed unmatched. Germline CDR1 is MNHEY and CDR2 is SMNVEV (reference sequence).